This record covers a single T cell receptor beta chain. This sample is drawn from a study of blood T cell repertoires in COVID-19. Study information: From T cells, B-cell-depleted T cells, or PBMCs came the material, which was cDNA or gDNA.

TCRdb keeps only in-frame clones here, not all; method: immunoSEQ multiplex PCR. The sample holds around 120,000 clones, more than 75% seen once. Sequenced sample: peripheral blood. This receptor was identified in a human donor in a cohort sampled during active COVID-19.

CDR3 region: CASSLEAGGWIGQFF. CDR3 sequence (DNA): TGTGCCAGCAGCTTGGAAGCGGGGGGCTGGATTGGGCAGTTCTTC. The J gene is TRBJ2-1, the V gene TRBV5-4, with TRBD2 matching over 9 bases. Germline CDR1 reads SGHNT; CDR2 reads YYREEE (reference sequence). Losses at the gene ends were 0 bases for V and 12 bases for J; bases not matched to a gene: 10. This CDR3 region has 15 residues.